This TCR beta chain was recovered during a study of blood T cell repertoires in COVID-19. The overall study: Samples representing acute and convalescent COVID-19 were sourced from the United States, Italy and Spain. PBMCs, B-cell-depleted T cells, or T cells were the source of the cDNA or gDNA that made up the material.

Cohort assignment relied on participant-reported clinical history. This CDR3 spans 14 amino acids. Germline assignment: CDR1 SNHLY and CDR2 FYNNEI. J gave up 6 bases and V 1 base, and 3 bases lay outside the gene matches. As handled by the study authors: Estimation of nucleated cell counts relied on the amplification of reference gene primers. Only in-frame clones appear in the TCRdb table, and some are missing; sequencing was by immunoSEQ multiplex PCR. That table is the source of V, J and clone size, and D and trimming were worked out from the DNA. Of under 300,000 clones listed, approximately 91% are singletons.

The receptor's source is a woman in her thirties or forties with acute COVID-19. The V gene is TRBV2, the J gene TRBJ2-7; 10 positions agree with TRBD1. Sequenced input: PBMCs or T cells enriched from blood (not recorded which). The chain's CDR3 is CASSEVGDRGEQYF. CDR3 nucleotides: TGTGCCAGCAGTGAAGTGGGGGACAGGGGCGAGCAGTACTTC.